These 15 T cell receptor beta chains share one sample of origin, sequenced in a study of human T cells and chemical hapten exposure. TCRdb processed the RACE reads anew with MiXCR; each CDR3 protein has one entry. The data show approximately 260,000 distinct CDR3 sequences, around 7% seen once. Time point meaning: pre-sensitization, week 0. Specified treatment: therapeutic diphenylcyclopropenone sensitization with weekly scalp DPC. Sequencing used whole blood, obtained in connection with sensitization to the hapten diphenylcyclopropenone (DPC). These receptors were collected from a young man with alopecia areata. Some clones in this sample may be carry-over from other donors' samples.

CDR3 sequence reads: CASSLEREGNIQYF. CDR3 sequence (DNA): TGCGCCAGCAGCTTGGAAAGGGAGGGGAACATTCAGTACTTC. This chain uses TRBV5-1 with TRBJ2-4, with TRBD2 matching 7 bases. V shed 0 bases, J shed 7 bases, and the junction held 4 bases outside the gene matches. The V gene's germline CDR1 is SGHRS and CDR2 YFSETQ. The CDR3 runs to 14 residues.

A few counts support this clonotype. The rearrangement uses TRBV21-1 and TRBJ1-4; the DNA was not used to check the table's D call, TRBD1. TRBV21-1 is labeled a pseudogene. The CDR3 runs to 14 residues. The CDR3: CASSKNRVFEKLFF. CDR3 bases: TGTGCCAGCAGCAAAAACAGGGTATTTGAAAAACTGTTTTTT.

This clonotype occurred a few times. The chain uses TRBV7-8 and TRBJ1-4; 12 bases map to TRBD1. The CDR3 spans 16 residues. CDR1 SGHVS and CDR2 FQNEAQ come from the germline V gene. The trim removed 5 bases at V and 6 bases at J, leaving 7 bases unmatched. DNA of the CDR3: TGTGCCAGCAGCCCGTCCCGGGACAGGGGGCATGAAAAACTGTTTTTT. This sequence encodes CASSPSRDRGHEKLFF.

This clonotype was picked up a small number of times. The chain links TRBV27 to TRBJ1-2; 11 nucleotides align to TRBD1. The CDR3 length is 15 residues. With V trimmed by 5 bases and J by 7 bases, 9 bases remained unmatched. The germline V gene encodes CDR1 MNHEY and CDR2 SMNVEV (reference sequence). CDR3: CASSPTGTGGVGYTF. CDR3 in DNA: TGTGCCAGCAGTCCGACTGGGACAGGGGGAGTTGGCTACACCTTC.

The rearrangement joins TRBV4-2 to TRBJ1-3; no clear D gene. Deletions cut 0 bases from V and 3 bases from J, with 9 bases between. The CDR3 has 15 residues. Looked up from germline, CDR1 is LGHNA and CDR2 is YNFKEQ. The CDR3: CASSQDMAGGNTIYF. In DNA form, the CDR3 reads TGTGCCAGCAGCCAAGATATGGCAGGTGGAAACACCATATATTTT.

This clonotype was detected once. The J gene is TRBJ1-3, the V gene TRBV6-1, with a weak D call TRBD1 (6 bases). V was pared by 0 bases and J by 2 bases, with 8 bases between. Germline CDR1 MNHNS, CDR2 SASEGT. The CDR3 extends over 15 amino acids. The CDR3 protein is CASSEADRPGNTIYF. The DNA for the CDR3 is TGTGCCAGCAGTGAAGCGGACAGACCTGGAAACACCATATATTTT.

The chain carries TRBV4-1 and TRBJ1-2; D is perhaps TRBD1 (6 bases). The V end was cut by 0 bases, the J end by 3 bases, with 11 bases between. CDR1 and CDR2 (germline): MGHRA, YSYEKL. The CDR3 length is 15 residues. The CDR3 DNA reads TGCGCCAGCAGCCAAGATTCAGGGGATTACTATGGCTACACCTTC. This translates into CASSQDSGDYYGYTF.

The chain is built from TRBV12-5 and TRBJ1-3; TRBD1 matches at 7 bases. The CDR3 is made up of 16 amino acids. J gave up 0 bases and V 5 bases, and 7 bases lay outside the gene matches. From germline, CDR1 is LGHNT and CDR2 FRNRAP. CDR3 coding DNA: TGTGCTAGTGGTCAGGACAGGTGCTACTCTGGAAACACCATATATTTT. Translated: CASGQDRCYSGNTIYF.

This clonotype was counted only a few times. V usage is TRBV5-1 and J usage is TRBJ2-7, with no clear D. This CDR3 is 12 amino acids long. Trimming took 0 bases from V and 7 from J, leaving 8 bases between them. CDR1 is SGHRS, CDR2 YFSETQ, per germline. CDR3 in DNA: TGCGCCAGCAGCTTGGGACAATCAGAGCAGTACTTC. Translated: CASSLGQSEQYF.

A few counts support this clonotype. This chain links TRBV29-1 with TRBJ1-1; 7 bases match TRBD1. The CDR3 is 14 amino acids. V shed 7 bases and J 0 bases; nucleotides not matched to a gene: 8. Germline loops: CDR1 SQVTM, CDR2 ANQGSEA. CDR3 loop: CSAETGTMNTEAFF. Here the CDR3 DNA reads TGCAGCGCAGAGACAGGGACTATGAACACTGAAGCTTTCTTT.

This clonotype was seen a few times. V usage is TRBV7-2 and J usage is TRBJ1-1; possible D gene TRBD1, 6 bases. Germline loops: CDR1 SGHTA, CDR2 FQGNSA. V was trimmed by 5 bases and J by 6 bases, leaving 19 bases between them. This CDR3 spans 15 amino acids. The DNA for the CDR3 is TGTGCCAGCAGCCTGCGACAGGCAGCATCACCTGAAGCTTTCTTT. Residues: CASSLRQAASPEAFF.

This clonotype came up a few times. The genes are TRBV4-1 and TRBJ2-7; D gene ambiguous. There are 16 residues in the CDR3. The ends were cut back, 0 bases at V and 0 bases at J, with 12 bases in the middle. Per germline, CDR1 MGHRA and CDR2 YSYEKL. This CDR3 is CASSQDPPTGSYEQYF. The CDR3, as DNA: TGCGCCAGCAGCCAAGACCCCCCCACGGGCTCCTACGAGCAGTACTTC.

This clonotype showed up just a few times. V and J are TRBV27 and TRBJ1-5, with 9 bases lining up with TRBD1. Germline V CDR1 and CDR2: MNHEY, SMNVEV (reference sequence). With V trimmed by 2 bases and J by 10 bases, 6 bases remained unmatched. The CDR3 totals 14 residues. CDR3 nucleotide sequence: TGTGCCAGCAGTTTAAGGGGACAGGGTAAACCCCAGCATTTT. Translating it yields CASSLRGQGKPQHF.

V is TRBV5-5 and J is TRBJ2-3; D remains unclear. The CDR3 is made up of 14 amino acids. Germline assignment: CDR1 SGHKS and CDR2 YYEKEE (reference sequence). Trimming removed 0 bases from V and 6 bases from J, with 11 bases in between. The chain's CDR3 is CASSLVVNGDTQYF. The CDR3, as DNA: TGTGCCAGCAGCTTGGTCGTGAATGGGGATACGCAGTATTTT.

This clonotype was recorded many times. The CDR3: CASSQGRVTGELFF. The CDR3 bases are TGCGCCAGCAGCCAAGGGAGAGTTACCGGGGAGCTGTTTTTT. The chain is built from TRBV4-1 and TRBJ2-2; D is undetermined. V was shortened by 1 base and J by 5 bases, with 8 bases between the two germline ends. This CDR3 is built from 14 residues. Germline V gives CDR1 MGHRA, CDR2 YSYEKL.